This TCR beta chain was retrieved from a study of identical twins. This CDR3 has 15 residues. The germline gives CDR1 SSHAT, CDR2 FNYEAQ (reference sequence). A template switching step contributed a universal primer site, while unique molecular identifiers were present in the cDNA. Using its own MiXCR run on the 5' RACE reads, TCRdb lists one record per CDR3 protein. Among 250,000 or so distinct CDR3 sequences, roughly 13% were seen once, and the ten largest hold about 4%. Concerning this clonotype: The junction does not match germline at one end; this may be a read error.

These sequences were also reported in another study, on yellow fever vaccine responses in identical twins.

V is TRBV7-7 and J is TRBJ2-5, with TRBD1 matching over 12 bases. The sequence came from a woman aged 18-29 years in good health. Material for sequencing was memory (CD45RO+) T cells sorted from blood. The CDR3 region has the DNA TGTGCTAGCAGCTTCGGGACAGGGGGCGGGGAGACCCAGTACTTC. As protein: CASSFGTGGGETQYF.